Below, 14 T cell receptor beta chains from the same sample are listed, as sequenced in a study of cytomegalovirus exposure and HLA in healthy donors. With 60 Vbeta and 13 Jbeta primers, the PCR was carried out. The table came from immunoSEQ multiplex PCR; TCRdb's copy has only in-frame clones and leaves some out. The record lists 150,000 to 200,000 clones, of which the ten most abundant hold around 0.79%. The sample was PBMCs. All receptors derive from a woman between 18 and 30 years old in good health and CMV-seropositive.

In DNA form, the CDR3 reads TGCGCCAGCAGCCAAGATGAGTCTAGCGGGATATACACCGGGGAGCTGTTTTTT. Residues: CASSQDESSGIYTGELFF. This chain uses TRBV4-1 with TRBJ2-2, with TRBD2 matching over 9 bases. After removal of 0 bases from V and 3 bases from J, the junction contained 8 bases not matched to a gene. The CDR3 loop spans 18 amino acids. Germline CDR1 MGHRA, CDR2 YSYEKL.

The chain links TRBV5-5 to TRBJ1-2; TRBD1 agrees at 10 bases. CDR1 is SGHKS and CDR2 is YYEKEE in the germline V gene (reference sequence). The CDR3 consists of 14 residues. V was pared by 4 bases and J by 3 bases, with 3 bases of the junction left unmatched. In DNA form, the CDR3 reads TGTGCCAGCAGCCCGGACAGGGGGGACTATGGCTACACCTTC. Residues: CASSPDRGDYGYTF. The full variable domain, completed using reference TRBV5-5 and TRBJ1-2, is DAGVTQSPTHLIKTRGQQVTLRCSPISGHKSVSWYQQVLGQGPQFIFQYYEKEERGRGNFPDRFSARQFPNYSSELNVNALLLGDSALYLCASSPDRGDYGYTFGSGTRLTVV.

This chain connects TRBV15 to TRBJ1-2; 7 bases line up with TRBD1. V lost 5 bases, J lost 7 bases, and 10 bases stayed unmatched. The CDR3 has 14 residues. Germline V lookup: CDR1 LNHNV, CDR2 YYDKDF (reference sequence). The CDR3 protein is CATSLDREFRGYTF. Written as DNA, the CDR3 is TGTGCCACCAGCTTAGACAGGGAGTTTCGTGGCTACACCTTC. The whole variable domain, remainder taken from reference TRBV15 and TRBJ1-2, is DAMVIQNPRYQVTQFGKPVTLSCSQTLNHNVMYWYQQKSSQAPKLLFHYYDKDFNNEADTPDNFQSRRPNTSFCFLDIRSPGLGDTAMYLCATSLDREFRGYTFGSGTRLTVV.

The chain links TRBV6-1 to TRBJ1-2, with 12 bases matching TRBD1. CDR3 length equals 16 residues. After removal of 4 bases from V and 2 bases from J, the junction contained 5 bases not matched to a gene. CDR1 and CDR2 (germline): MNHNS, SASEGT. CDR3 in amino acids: CASSATGTGGNYGYTF. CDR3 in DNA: TGTGCCAGCAGTGCGACCGGGACAGGGGGCAACTATGGCTACACCTTC.

The CDR3 is CASSQPPLAGVDEQFF. The DNA for the CDR3 is TGTGCCAGCAGCCAGCCTCCCCTAGCGGGAGTGGATGAGCAGTTCTTC. The J gene is TRBJ2-1, the V gene TRBV14, with 10 bases identical to TRBD2. The germline CDR1 and CDR2 sequences are SGHDN and FVKESK. The V and J ends lost 3 bases and 8 bases, in that order; junction bases with no gene match: 10. The CDR3 contains 16 residues.

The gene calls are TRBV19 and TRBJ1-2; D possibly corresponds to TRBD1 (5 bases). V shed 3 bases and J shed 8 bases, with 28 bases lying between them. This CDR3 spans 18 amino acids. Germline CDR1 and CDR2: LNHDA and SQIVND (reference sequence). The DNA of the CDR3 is TGTGCCAGTAGTATGAAGGTGGGGGGTGTCGGCGACGCGGGGGGCTACACCTTC. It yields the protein CASSMKVGGVGDAGGYTF. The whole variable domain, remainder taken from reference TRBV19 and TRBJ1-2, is DGGITQSPKYLFRKEGQNVTLSCEQNLNHDAMYWYRQDPGQGLRLIYYSQIVNDFQKGDIAEGYSVSREKKESFPLTVTSAQKNPTAFYLCASSMKVGGVGDAGGYTFGSGTRLTVV.

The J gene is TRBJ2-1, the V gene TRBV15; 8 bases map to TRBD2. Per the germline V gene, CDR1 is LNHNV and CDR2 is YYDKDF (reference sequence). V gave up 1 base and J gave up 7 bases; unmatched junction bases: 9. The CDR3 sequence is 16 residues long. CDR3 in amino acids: CATSRAWTGGPNEQFF. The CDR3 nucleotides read TGTGCCACCAGCAGAGCATGGACGGGAGGGCCTAATGAGCAGTTCTTC.

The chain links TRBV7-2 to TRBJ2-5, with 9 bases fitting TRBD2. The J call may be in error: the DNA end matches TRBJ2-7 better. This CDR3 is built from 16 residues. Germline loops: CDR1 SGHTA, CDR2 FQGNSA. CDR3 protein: CASSRPPSGATYEQYF. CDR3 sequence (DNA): TGTGCCAGCAGCCGTCCTCCTAGCGGGGCGACCTACGAGCAGTACTTC.

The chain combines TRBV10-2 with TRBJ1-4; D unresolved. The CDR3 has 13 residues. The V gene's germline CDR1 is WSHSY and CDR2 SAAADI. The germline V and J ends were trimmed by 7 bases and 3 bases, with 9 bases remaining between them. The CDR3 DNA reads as TGCGCCAGCAAGCGGGATGCTAATGAAAAACTGTTTTTT. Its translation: CASKRDANEKLFF.

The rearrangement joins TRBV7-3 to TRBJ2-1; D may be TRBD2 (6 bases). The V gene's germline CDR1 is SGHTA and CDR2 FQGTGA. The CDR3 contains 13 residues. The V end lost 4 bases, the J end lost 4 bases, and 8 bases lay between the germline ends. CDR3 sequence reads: CASSSGLYNEQFF. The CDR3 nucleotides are TGTGCCAGCAGCTCGGGACTTTACAATGAGCAGTTCTTC.

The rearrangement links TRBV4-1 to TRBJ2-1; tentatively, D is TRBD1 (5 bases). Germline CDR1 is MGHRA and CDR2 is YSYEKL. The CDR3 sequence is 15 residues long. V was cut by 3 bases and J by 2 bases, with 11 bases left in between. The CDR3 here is CASSQTVLTYNEQFF. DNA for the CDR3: TGCGCCAGCAGCCAGACAGTTTTGACCTACAATGAGCAGTTCTTC.

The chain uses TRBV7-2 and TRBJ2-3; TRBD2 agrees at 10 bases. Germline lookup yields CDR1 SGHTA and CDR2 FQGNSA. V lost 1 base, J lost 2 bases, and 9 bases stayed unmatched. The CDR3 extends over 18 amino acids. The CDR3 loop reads CASSLELAGVGATDTQYF. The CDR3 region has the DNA TGTGCCAGCAGCTTAGAGCTAGCGGGAGTTGGGGCCACAGATACGCAGTATTTT.

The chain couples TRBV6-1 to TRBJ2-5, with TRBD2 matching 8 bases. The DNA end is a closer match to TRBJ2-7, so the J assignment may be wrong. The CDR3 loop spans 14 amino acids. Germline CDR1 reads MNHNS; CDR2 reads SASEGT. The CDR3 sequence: CASWAGGFSGEQYF. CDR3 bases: TGTGCCAGCTGGGCGGGAGGTTTCTCGGGCGAGCAGTACTTC.

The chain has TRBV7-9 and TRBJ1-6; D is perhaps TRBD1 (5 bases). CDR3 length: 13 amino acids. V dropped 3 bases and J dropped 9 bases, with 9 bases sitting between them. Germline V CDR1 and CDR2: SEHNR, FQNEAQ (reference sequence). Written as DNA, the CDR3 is TGTGCCAGCAGCTTGACGGGGGGTTCACCCCTCCACTTT. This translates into CASSLTGGSPLHF.